This is a list of T cell receptor beta chains from one sample in a study of Ad26.COV2.S vaccination and SARS-CoV-2 variants. TCRdb's copy holds only in-frame clones and misses some; the assay was immunoSEQ multiplex PCR. The sample lists about 480,000 clones, 70% to 90% occurring once. This specimen was peripheral blood, taken in a trial of Ad26.COV2.S vaccine versus placebo. These receptors were collected from a person aged 18 to 59 who received the Ad26.COV2.S COVID-19 vaccine or a placebo. Each CDR3 is given without its conserved first and last residue. Expanded clones get a size class; other rows say once, few or many, or leave the size out.

clone size: -; J gene: TRBJ2-2; V gene: TRBV5-1; CDR3 protein: ASSLEGLAGSSQTGELF
clone size: -; J gene: TRBJ2-2; V gene: TRBV28; CDR3 protein: ASSSPLGTSELNAGELF
clone size: -; J gene: TRBJ2-7; V gene: TRBV18; CDR3 protein: ASSPRTGDTYEQY
clone size: -; J gene: TRBJ1-1; V gene: TRBV19; CDR3 protein: ASKRGMRNTEAF
clone size: -; J gene: TRBJ2-7; V gene: TRBV27; CDR3 protein: ASSPHLGLVGEQY
clone size: -; J gene: TRBJ2-1; V gene: TRBV29-1; CDR3 protein: SAGRRGRRQEQF
clone size: -; J gene: TRBJ2-2; V gene: TRBV7-2; CDR3 protein: ASKLSPGQGSAGELF
clone size: -; J gene: TRBJ1-4; V gene: TRBV6-5; CDR3 protein: ASSYSTTLSEKLF
clone size: -; J gene: TRBJ2-1; V gene: TRBV7-9; CDR3 protein: ASSETSGSSNEQF
clone size: -; J gene: TRBJ2-1; V gene: TRBV20-1; CDR3 protein: SASRGNEQF
clone size: -; J gene: TRBJ2-7; V gene: TRBV4-3; CDR3 protein: ASSQGVGAYEQY
clone size: -; J gene: TRBJ2-7; V gene: TRBV27; CDR3 protein: ASRDSGTHEQY
clone size: -; J gene: TRBJ1-6; V gene: TRBV7-6; CDR3 protein: ASSLIFLRRRGDSYNSPLH
clone size: -; J gene: TRBJ1-2; V gene: TRBV29-1; CDR3 protein: STSASYGYT
clone size: once; J gene: TRBJ1-4; V gene: TRBV2; CDR3 protein: ASKGTEGEKLF
clone size: -; J gene: TRBJ1-2; V gene: TRBV4-2; CDR3 protein: ASSQEGQGDGYT
clone size: -; J gene: TRBJ2-5; V gene: TRBV7-9; CDR3 protein: ASSPGTSRKETQY
clone size: few; J gene: TRBJ2-7; V gene: TRBV5-1; CDR3 protein: ASSSESSYEQY
clone size: -; J gene: TRBJ2-1; V gene: TRBV7-6; CDR3 protein: ASSLTGGPDNEQF
clone size: -; J gene: TRBJ1-1; V gene: TRBV29-1; CDR3 protein: SAGVGQDTEAF
clone size: -; J gene: TRBJ2-2; V gene: TRBV4-1; CDR3 protein: ASSHGGQGAFTGELF
clone size: -; J gene: TRBJ2-3; V gene: TRBV7-2; CDR3 protein: ASSRARHSTDTQY
clone size: -; J gene: TRBJ2-3; V gene: TRBV7-9; CDR3 protein: ASSLATGWTDTQY
clone size: -; J gene: TRBJ2-1; V gene: TRBV7-2; CDR3 protein: ASSLARSNEQF
clone size: -; J gene: TRBJ2-2; V gene: TRBV18; CDR3 protein: ASSPSGELF
clone size: -; J gene: TRBJ2-5; V gene: TRBV19; CDR3 protein: ASSTLTSGRRETQY
clone size: -; J gene: TRBJ2-3; V gene: TRBV24-1; CDR3 protein: ATSDPVEGPGDTQY
clone size: -; J gene: TRBJ1-2; V gene: TRBV27; CDR3 protein: ASSLSIGQGRYGYT
clone size: -; J gene: TRBJ2-3; V gene: TRBV28; CDR3 protein: ASRLRSLPDTQY
clone size: -; J gene: TRBJ1-5; V gene: TRBV28; CDR3 protein: ASSSTGGRSSNQPQH
clone size: -; J gene: TRBJ2-1; V gene: TRBV24-1; CDR3 protein: ATSDELAGAGNEQF
clone size: many; J gene: TRBJ2-7; V gene: TRBV4-1; CDR3 protein: ASSQDPLPHYEQY
clone size: -; J gene: TRBJ1-6; V gene: TRBV27; CDR3 protein: ASRPDRANSPLH
clone size: once; J gene: TRBJ2-5; V gene: TRBV3-1/TRBV3-2; CDR3 protein: ASRGTRGTETQY
clone size: -; J gene: TRBJ1-5; V gene: TRBV3-1/TRBV3-2; CDR3 protein: ASSQEGGNQPQH
clone size: -; J gene: TRBJ2-7; V gene: TRBV4-1; CDR3 protein: ASSRSYEQY
clone size: -; J gene: TRBJ2-1; V gene: TRBV9; CDR3 protein: ASSGDRGGNEQF
clone size: -; J gene: TRBJ1-1; V gene: TRBV6-2/TRBV6-3; CDR3 protein: ASSYSQPPGHPEAF
clone size: -; J gene: TRBJ2-6; V gene: TRBV4-2; CDR3 protein: ASSQDPQGLGSGANVLT
clone size: -; J gene: TRBJ1-2; V gene: TRBV6-2/TRBV6-3; CDR3 protein: ASSYPSSTGRYGYT